Listed here are 23 T cell receptor beta chains from one sample, sequenced in a study of beta chain features in type 1 diabetes. Since all of the isolated RNA was reverse transcribed, expressed TCRB transcripts were what got sequenced. Repertoires were generated with immunoSEQ multiplex PCR, while TCRdb's copy carries only in-frame clones and drops some. The sample yields approximately 84,000 clones, around a third seen once. Sequenced sample: stem cell memory CD4+ T cells from blood. The receptors originated from a woman under 30 in good health.

The CDR3 region is CASSLARLAVYNEQFF. CDR3 nucleotides: TGTGCCAGCAGCTTAGCGCGGCTAGCGGTATACAATGAGCAGTTCTTC. The chain is built from TRBV7-8 and TRBJ2-1; 7 nucleotides agree with TRBD2. The CDR3 is made up of 16 amino acids. Trimming at V came to 0 bases and at J to 4 bases, leaving 6 bases not matched to a gene. The germline gives CDR1 SGHVS, CDR2 FQNEAQ. The full variable domain, its missing parts supplied by reference TRBV7-8 and TRBJ2-1, is GAGVSQSPRYKVAKRGQDVALRCDPISGHVSLFWYQQALGQGPEFLTYFQNEAQLDKSGLPSDRFFAERPEGSVSTLKIQRTQQEDSAVYLCASSLARLAVYNEQFFGPGTRLTVL.

This clone was observed a handful of times. This rearrangement joins TRBV5-4 to TRBJ2-3; TRBD2 aligns across 7 bases. CDR1 SGHNT and CDR2 YYREEE come from the germline V gene (reference sequence). V gave up 3 bases and J gave up 3 bases; unmatched junction bases: 7. The CDR3 consists of 15 residues. CDR3 region: CASSSGLSGTDTQYF. For the CDR3, the DNA is TGTGCCAGCAGCTCGGGACTATCGGGGACAGATACGCAGTATTTT.

The chain recombines TRBV9 with TRBJ2-1; TRBD2 is a possible D gene (6 bases). CDR1 and CDR2 from the germline V gene are SGDLS and YYNGEE. Trimming removed 4 bases from V and 8 bases from J, with 19 bases in between. The CDR3 is made up of 15 amino acids. CDR3 sequence (DNA): TGTGCCAGCAGCCAAACTAGCAACCGGCTGGATGAGCAGTTCTTC. Residues: CASSQTSNRLDEQFF.

The chain combines TRBV5-6 with TRBJ2-4; D remains unclear. Trimming took 4 bases from V and 1 from J, leaving 12 bases between them. This CDR3 is 15 amino acids long. Germline loops: CDR1 SGHDT, CDR2 YYEEEE. The CDR3 protein is CASSHSTWAKNIQYF. CDR3 coding DNA: TGTGCCAGCAGCCATTCGACATGGGCCAAAAACATTCAGTACTTC.

The chain is built from TRBV6-5 and TRBJ2-4; a possible D gene is TRBD2 (5 bases). V was cut by 4 bases and J by 3 bases, with 13 bases left in between. The CDR3 loop spans 15 amino acids. CDR1 and CDR2 (germline): MNHEY, SVGAGI. The CDR3 DNA reads TGTGCCAGCAGTTCTGGAGGTTGGGACAAAAACATTCAGTACTTC. Amino acid sequence: CASSSGGWDKNIQYF.

This clone was seen only a few times. The genes are TRBV7-9 and TRBJ1-5; 9 nucleotides align to TRBD1. J gave up 6 bases and V 4 bases, and 19 bases lay outside the gene matches. Germline assignment: CDR1 SEHNR and CDR2 FQNEAQ (reference sequence). The CDR3 consists of 19 residues. The chain's CDR3 is CASSWQDRGRVLWAQPQHF. The CDR3 DNA is TGTGCCAGCAGCTGGCAGGACAGGGGACGAGTGTTGTGGGCTCAGCCCCAGCATTTT.

The V gene is TRBV7-2, the J gene TRBJ2-1, with 8 bases identical to TRBD1. Trimming at V came to 4 bases and at J to 4 bases, leaving 3 bases not matched to a gene. The CDR3 runs 14 residues. The germline V gene has CDR1 SGHTA and CDR2 FQGNSA. In DNA, the CDR3 is TGTGCCAGCAGCTCCGGACAGGGATACAATGAGCAGTTCTTC. Translated, it gives CASSSGQGYNEQFF. The full variable domain, in which reference TRBV7-2 and TRBJ2-1 provide the parts outside the CDR3, is GAGVSQSPSNKVTEKGKDVELRCDPISGHTALYWYRQSLGQGLEFLIYFQGNSAPDKSGLPSDRFSAERTGGSVSTLTIQRTQQEDSAVYLCASSSGQGYNEQFFGPGTRLTVL.

This clone has only one observation. The chain recombines TRBV9 with TRBJ1-2; D perhaps matches TRBD1 (5 bases). Germline values: CDR1 SGDLS, CDR2 YYNGEE. The CDR3 loop spans 13 amino acids. Trimming took 4 bases from V and 8 from J, leaving 15 bases between them. The CDR3 sequence: CASSPGLSEGYTF. In nucleotides, the CDR3 is TGTGCCAGCAGCCCGGGACTTTCGGAGGGCTACACCTTC.

The chain is built from TRBV5-1 and TRBJ2-7, with D tentatively TRBD2 (6 bases). Germline CDR1 is SGHRS and CDR2 is YFSETQ. With 4 bases removed from V and 5 bases from J, the gap between germline ends came to 16 bases. The CDR3 totals 14 residues. The CDR3 loop is CASSQQPGVNEQYF. CDR3 coding DNA: TGCGCCAGCAGCCAACAGCCGGGAGTCAACGAGCAGTACTTC.

The V and J genes are TRBV4-1 and TRBJ2-1; 10 bases agree with TRBD2. Germline V gene data show CDR1 as MGHRA and CDR2 as YSYEKL. CDR3 size: 18 residues. The trim removed 1 base at V and 2 bases at J, leaving 8 bases unmatched. CDR3: CASSQGPRTSGPYNEQFF. The CDR3 region has the DNA TGCGCCAGCAGCCAAGGACCTAGGACTAGCGGACCCTACAATGAGCAGTTCTTC.

V usage is TRBV6-1 and J usage is TRBJ2-2; possible D gene TRBD1, 5 bases. V shed 9 bases and J shed 2 bases, with 13 bases lying between them. Germline-derived CDR1 and CDR2 are MNHNS and SASEGT. This CDR3 spans 14 amino acids. The DNA of the CDR3 is TGTGCCAGTAAACAGGCTTACAACACCGGGGAGCTGTTTTTT. Translated: CASKQAYNTGELFF.

V usage is TRBV11-2 and J usage is TRBJ2-5, with D perhaps TRBD1 (6 bases). TRBJ2-7 matches the DNA end more closely, so the J call is doubtful. This CDR3 has 16 residues. Germline loops: CDR1 SGHAT, CDR2 FQNNGV. CDR3 DNA sequence: TGTGCCAGCAGCTCCCCGGGGCAGGGGATTTCCTACGAGCAGTACTTC. Its protein is CASSSPGQGISYEQYF.

The CDR3 DNA reads TGTGCCAGCAGCCCCTCCGGACAGGGAGGGAGAACTTTCTTT. As protein: CASSPSGQGGRTFF. V usage is TRBV7-9 and J usage is TRBJ1-1; 8 bases are a match to TRBD1. This CDR3 is 14 amino acids long. J was trimmed by 12 bases and V by 5 bases; bases with no gene match: 14. The germline gives CDR1 SEHNR, CDR2 FQNEAQ (reference sequence).

This clone was seen a handful of times. V gene TRBV10-3 combines with J gene TRBJ1-2; no clear D gene. The length of the CDR3 is 13 residues. CDR1 is ENHRY and CDR2 is SYGVKD in the germline V gene. Trimming took off 2 bases at V and 4 bases at J, with 8 bases between the two ends. CDR3 nucleotides: TGTGCCATCAGTGAGGGTTCCGGCTATGGCTACACCTTC. Encoded protein: CAISEGSGYGYTF.

Only one count was recorded for this clone. The V and J genes are TRBV7-6 and TRBJ1-2, with a weak D call TRBD1 (5 bases). V lost 5 bases and J lost 5, with 12 bases in between. Germline CDR1 and CDR2: SGHVS and FNYEAQ. The length of the CDR3 is 13 residues. The CDR3 region is CASSATGDYGYTF. CDR3 nucleotides: TGTGCCAGCAGCGCTACGGGGGATTATGGCTACACCTTC. The full variable domain, completed using reference TRBV7-6 and TRBJ1-2, is GAGVSQSPRYKVTKRGQDVALRCDPISGHVSLYWYRQALGQGPEFLTYFNYEAQQDKSGLPNDRFSAERPEGSISTLTIQRTEQRDSAMYRCASSATGDYGYTFGSGTRLTVV.

The genes are TRBV5-4 and TRBJ2-5; possible D gene TRBD1, 6 bases. V was clipped by 0 bases and J by 1 base, with 19 bases between them. Germline V gene sequence: CDR1 SGHNT, CDR2 YYREEE (reference sequence). The CDR3 totals 18 residues. The CDR3 nucleotides read TGTGCCAGCAGCTTGGGAATGGTGGCAGGGGCATTCCAAGAGACCCAGTACTTC. It specifies CASSLGMVAGAFQETQYF.

This chain's CDR3 is CASRPGTGGHYGYTF. CDR3 DNA sequence: TGTGCCAGCAGGCCCGGGACAGGGGGTCACTATGGCTACACCTTC. J is TRBJ1-2 and V is TRBV7-2, with 11 nucleotides matching TRBD1. The CDR3 contains 15 residues. Germline assignment: CDR1 SGHTA and CDR2 FQGNSA. V lost 6 bases, J lost 3 bases, and 6 bases stayed unmatched.

This clone was seen only a few times. The chain has TRBV19 and TRBJ1-5; D is ambiguous. CDR3 length: 15 amino acids. Germline CDR1 is LNHDA and CDR2 is SQIVND (reference sequence). Trimming pared 6 bases from V and 0 bases from J, leaving 12 bases between. The CDR3 reads CASRRSVNSNQPQHF. Here the CDR3 DNA reads TGTGCCAGTAGACGGTCTGTAAATAGCAATCAGCCCCAGCATTTT.

The rearrangement uses TRBV5-1 and TRBJ1-2; 7 nucleotides agree with TRBD1. From germline, CDR1 is SGHRS and CDR2 YFSETQ. This CDR3 is 15 amino acids long. V lost 3 bases, J lost 3 bases, and 8 bases stayed unmatched. The DNA of the CDR3 is TGCGCCAGCAGCTCGATACCCCAGGGGGACTATGGCTACACCTTC. It specifies CASSSIPQGDYGYTF.

In its sample, this clone was seen a few times. The chain uses TRBV7-2 and TRBJ2-3; the match to TRBD2 covers 13 bases. The CDR3 runs 15 residues. CDR1 is SGHTA and CDR2 is FQGNSA in the germline V gene. The ends lost 5 bases at V and 10 bases at J; junction bases unmatched: 9. CDR3: CASSPGLAGVVAQYF. The CDR3 DNA is TGTGCCAGCAGCCCCGGACTAGCGGGGGTTGTTGCGCAGTATTTT.

The sample holds a few counts of this clone. The chain joins TRBV7-9 to TRBJ2-1; D gene ambiguous. CDR1 and CDR2 from the germline V gene are SEHNR and FQNEAQ (reference sequence). The CDR3 is 14 amino acids. V lost 1 base to trimming and J lost 10 bases, with 14 bases between them. Here the CDR3 reads CASSLGPGGVEQFF. CDR3 coding DNA: TGTGCCAGCAGCTTAGGACCGGGTGGTGTAGAGCAGTTCTTC.

The V gene is TRBV6-6, the J gene TRBJ2-3, with 8 positions matching TRBD2. Germline CDR1 and CDR2: MNHNY and SVGAGI (reference sequence). The CDR3 is 16 amino acids. Germline trimming cut 5 bases from V and 2 bases from J; bases unmatched to any gene: 9. The CDR3 nucleotides are TGTGCCAGCAGTGCCGCGGGAGGACTAGTCACAGATACGCAGTATTTT. Amino acid sequence: CASSAAGGLVTDTQYF.

The chain links TRBV7-2 to TRBJ1-2; 9 bases are shared with TRBD1. The V gene end was trimmed by 5 bases and the J gene end by 9 bases; junction bases not matched to a gene: 13. Germline V gene sequence: CDR1 SGHTA, CDR2 FQGNSA. This CDR3 spans 15 amino acids. CDR3 protein: CASSPDPGTGYRYTF. The CDR3, as DNA: TGTGCCAGCAGCCCGGACCCCGGGACAGGGTATCGCTACACCTTC.